The source of this T cell receptor beta chain is a study of CD8 T cells in Susac syndrome. Healthy donors served as the controls. They were matched for age and sex. V lost 0 bases, J lost 6 bases, and 3 bases lay in between. This CDR3 has 11 amino acids. CDR1 is SQVTM and CDR2 is ANQGSEA in the germline V gene. General study points: That the number of individuals in its TCR sequencing and HLA analysis was relatively small was acknowledged by the study.

Notes on this clonotype: Its antigen is currently unknown.

The RNA input was roughly 0.45 to 1 ug, and it was reverse transcribed with random hexamers. The immunoSEQ assay covered 54 Vbeta and 13 Jbeta segments for CDR3. TCRdb re-derived calls from the immunoSEQ multiplex PCR reads in MiXCR, one entry per CDR3 protein. Among tens of thousands of distinct CDR3 sequences, around 94% were seen once, and the ten largest hold about 0.27%. Source material: CD8+ T cells from PBMCs. The TCR comes from a human donor in good health. The V and J genes are TRBV29-1 and TRBJ2-1; D is uncertain. The CDR3 protein is CSVEEINEQFF. In DNA, the CDR3 is TGCAGCGTTGAAGAGATCAATGAGCAGTTCTTC.